This T cell receptor beta chain was sequenced in a study of CD8+ T cells in alopecia areata. As for treatment: oral pan-JAK inhibitor, 5-10 mg twice daily. A few counts support this clone. cDNA prepared by RNA extraction and subsequent reverse transcription served as the template for sequencing. Only in-frame clones appear in the TCRdb table, and some are missing; sequencing was by immunoSEQ multiplex PCR. The profile covers 150,000 to 200,000 clones, with 60% appearing a single time and under 1.2% taken by the ten largest. CDR3 length equals 16 residues. Germline V gene lookup returns CDR1 SGDLS and CDR2 YYNGEE. V lost 4 bases and J 4 bases, leaving 17 bases between the germline ends.

The material sequenced was CD4+ T cells sorted from blood, taken at week 24, from a patient treated with tofacitinib. The sequence came from a human donor with alopecia areata. This chain uses TRBV9 with TRBJ2-2; TRBD1 might be the D (6 bases). Written as DNA, the CDR3 is TGTGCCAGCAGCAACCCAGTCCAGGGGAGCACCGGGGAGCTGTTTTTT. This encodes CASSNPVQGSTGELFF.